This record looks at one TCR beta chain sequence and its context. In the authors' workflow: For nucleated cells, counts were estimated from reference gene primer amplification. Data came from immunoSEQ multiplex PCR; TCRdb stores just in-frame clones and leaves some out. V and J calls and clone size follow that table, whereas D and trimming were derived from the DNA. This sample has 110,000 to 150,000 clones, with under 85% found just once. The sample comes from a study of blood T cell repertoires in COVID-19. As for the study in general: PBMCs, B-cell-depleted T cells, or T cells were the source of the cDNA or gDNA that made up the material.

V lost 0 bases and J 0 bases, leaving 20 bases between the germline ends. The CDR3 has 18 amino acids. In germline, CDR1 is GTSNPN, CDR2 SVGIG (reference sequence). The source material was PBMCs or T cells enriched from blood (not recorded which). The clonotype comes from a woman under 30 who had been exposed to COVID-19. The chain joins TRBV30 to TRBJ1-2; D is perhaps TRBD1 (5 bases). The CDR3 DNA is TGTGCCTGGAGTGTTGGAGGGGCAGCCAGGTGGGCTAACTATGGCTACACCTTC. This sequence encodes CAWSVGGAARWANYGYTF.